The entry that follows covers one TCR beta chain sequence. The antigen remains unidentified. Amplification of the TCR beta CDR3 regions used RNA transcripts (as template). Following a first-round RT-PCR that used HTBI primers, a second-round multiplex PCR was carried out. Each CDR3 protein is one row after TCRdb ran MiXCR on the multiplex PCR reads. Here the sample spans 200,000 to 250,000 distinct CDR3 sequences, roughly 27% being singletons. These data belong to a study of Graves' ophthalmopathy and Graves' hyperthyroidism. Study-wide results and caveats: Most thyroid clonotypes expanded beyond 0.001 frequency were also found in blood.

The CDR3 is made up of 14 amino acids. V lost 4 bases and J lost 5; bases outside the gene matches: 5. CDR1 is MDHEN, CDR2 SYDVKM, per germline. The V and J genes are TRBV28 and TRBJ1-1; TRBD1 agrees at 9 bases. This TCR was recovered from a middle-aged man with Graves' ophthalmopathy. Source material: peripheral blood. CDR3 protein: CASSSTGGWTEAFF. CDR3 sequence (DNA): TGTGCCAGCAGTTCGACAGGGGGGTGGACTGAAGCTTTCTTT.